Each of the 9 T cell receptor beta chains below was sequenced from the same sample in a study of cytomegalovirus exposure and HLA in healthy donors. With 60 Vbeta and 13 Jbeta primers, the PCR was carried out. Libraries were prepared by immunoSEQ multiplex PCR; TCRdb keeps only in-frame clonotypes and omits some of them. The sample carries 150,000 to 200,000 clones, about four fifths recorded once. The specimen sequenced was PBMCs. These receptors came from a girl between 10 and 17 years old in good health and CMV-seropositive.

The V call is TRBV7-2, the J call TRBJ1-5; D not certain. CDR1 is SGHTA and CDR2 is FQGNSA in the germline V gene. Trimming took 0 bases from V and 3 from J, leaving 6 bases between them. CDR3 length: 14 amino acids. CDR3: CASSLAQINQPQHF. The CDR3 DNA reads as TGTGCCAGCAGCTTAGCTCAGATCAATCAGCCCCAGCATTTT.

The table lists this clone with a few counts. The chain carries TRBV14 and TRBJ1-2; D might be TRBD1 (5 bases). The germline V gene has CDR1 SGHDN and CDR2 FVKESK. The V and J ends lost 4 bases and 8 bases respectively, with 20 bases between them. CDR3 length: 15 amino acids. The CDR3 protein is CASSPSGGNFWGYTF. The CDR3 DNA follows: TGTGCCAGCAGCCCCTCGGGGGGAAATTTTTGGGGCTACACCTTC.

This sequence joins TRBV6-5 and TRBJ1-4; 7 bases map to TRBD1. Losses at the gene ends were 6 bases for V and 8 bases for J; bases not matched to a gene: 9. Germline V lookup: CDR1 MNHEY, CDR2 SVGAGI. The CDR3 consists of 14 residues. The CDR3 protein is CASSSGTVSEKLFF. As DNA, the CDR3 is TGTGCCAGCAGCTCCGGGACAGTTTCCGAAAAACTGTTTTTT.

The chain has TRBV5-6 and TRBJ2-7; 8 bases align to TRBD2. Germline V gene sequence: CDR1 SGHDT, CDR2 YYEEEE. The CDR3 spans 15 residues. With 0 bases clipped from V and 3 bases from J, the junction kept 5 bases outside the gene matches. The CDR3 DNA is TGTGCCAGCAGCTTGGATGTCGGGGGGGGCTACGAGCAGTACTTC. Translated: CASSLDVGGGYEQYF.

The gene calls are TRBV6-5 and TRBJ2-7; D perhaps matches TRBD1 (5 bases). V was shortened by 2 bases and J by 4 bases, with 9 bases between the two germline ends. Germline lookup yields CDR1 MNHEY and CDR2 SVGAGI. The CDR3 covers 13 residues. The chain's CDR3 is CASSYTQGYEQYF. DNA of the CDR3: TGTGCCAGCAGTTACACCCAGGGTTACGAGCAGTACTTC.

This clone was counted a few times. The gene calls are TRBV9 and TRBJ2-7, with a possible D match to TRBD1 (6 bases). The CDR3 contains 13 residues. Germline loops: CDR1 SGDLS, CDR2 YYNGEE. V dropped 0 bases and J dropped 7 bases, with 11 bases sitting between them. The CDR3 sequence: CASSVDRDAEQYF. The CDR3 DNA reads TGTGCCAGCAGCGTAGACAGGGACGCGGAGCAGTACTTC.

V is TRBV5-1 and J is TRBJ2-1, with TRBD1 identical over 8 bases. Germline lookup yields CDR1 SGHRS and CDR2 YFSETQ. CDR3 size: 15 residues. After removal of 3 bases from V and 10 bases from J, the junction contained 12 bases not matched to a gene. CDR3 in DNA: TGCGCCAGCAGCTCGGGACAGGCGACTGTTGGAGAGCAGTTCTTC. It codes for CASSSGQATVGEQFF. The full variable domain, its missing parts supplied by reference TRBV5-1 and TRBJ2-1, is KAGVTQTPRYLIKTRGQQVTLSCSPISGHRSVSWYQQTPGQGLQFLFEYFSETQRNKGNFPGRFSGRQFSNSRSEMNVSTLELGDSALYLCASSSGQATVGEQFFGPGTRLTVL.

The chain is built from TRBV21-1 and TRBJ1-1. TRBV21-1 is an annotated pseudogene. This CDR3 is 12 amino acids long. CDR3 in amino acids: CASSKQTAEAFF. The CDR3 DNA is TGTGCCAGCAGCAAACAAACGGCTGAAGCTTTCTTT.

CDR3 amino acids: CASSQETPVLTSGGEEETQYF. The CDR3 DNA follows: TGCGCCAGCAGCCAAGAGACCCCCGTCTTGACTAGCGGGGGAGAAGAAGAGACCCAGTACTTC. The rearrangement uses TRBV4-1 and TRBJ2-5, with 12 bases lining up with TRBD2. The length of the CDR3 is 21 residues. J lost 3 bases, V lost 0 bases, and 17 bases had no gene match. Per germline, CDR1 MGHRA and CDR2 YSYEKL.